These T cell receptor beta chains were read from a single sample in a study of T cell responses to AZD1222 COVID-19 vaccine. Sequencing was performed with immunoSEQ multiplex PCR; in TCRdb, only in-frame clones are kept and a portion is missing. This repertoire shows over 85,000 clones, around nine tenths found once; its top ten account for 15% to 20%. The sequencing used peripheral blood, collected 28 days after the second AZD1222 dose. These receptor sequences come from an adult who received the AZD1222 COVID-19 vaccine. CDR3s include the opening cysteine and the closing phenylalanine or tryptophan. D genes are given only for firm matches. Clone size appears in some rows only: once, few, many, or a class for an expanded clone.

j_call clone_size d_call v_call cdr3_aa cdr3_nt
TRBJ1-4 . TRBD1 TRBV29-1 CSAASGQGEKLFF TGCAGCGCCGCCTCGGGACAGGGTGAAAAACTGTTTTTT
TRBJ1-5 . TRBD1 TRBV6-1 CASSEARGTAVNQPQHF TGTGCCAGCAGTGAAGCGCGCGGGACAGCAGTCAATCAGCCCCAGCATTTT
TRBJ2-2 . . TRBV29-1 CSVEAGPGALFF TGCAGCGTTGAGGCGGGACCCGGCGCGCTGTTTTTT
TRBJ2-6 once TRBD2 TRBV5-4 CASSLGGAGANVLTF TGTGCCAGCAGCCTGGGAGGGGCTGGGGCCAACGTCCTGACTTTC
TRBJ1-6 . . TRBV19 CASSLPGETAPLHF TGTGCCAGTAGTTTGCCGGGAGAAACGGCACCCCTCCACTTT
TRBJ2-1 . . TRBV18 CASSPLGSSGAGPGQFF TGTGCCAGCTCACCACTTGGGTCATCGGGGGCCGGCCCGGGGCAGTTCTTC
TRBJ2-7 . TRBD1 TRBV6-5 CASTRTGDYEQYF TGTGCCAGCACCAGGACAGGGGATTACGAGCAGTACTTC
TRBJ2-7 . TRBD1 TRBV7-6 CASSLGPGTGMREQYF TGTGCCAGCAGCTTAGGACCCGGGACAGGGATGCGTGAGCAGTACTTC
TRBJ2-1 . TRBD2 TRBV28 CASATSGRGTDEQFF TGTGCCAGCGCGACTAGCGGGAGGGGGACGGATGAGCAGTTCTTC
TRBJ2-1 . TRBD2 TRBV9 CASSVVREGHGEQFF TGTGCCAGCAGCGTAGTGCGGGAGGGCCATGGTGAGCAGTTCTTC
TRBJ1-4 . . TRBV19 CASKGGRGGAEKLFF TGTGCCAGTAAGGGGGGAAGAGGGGGTGCTGAAAAACTGTTTTTT
TRBJ1-5 . . TRBV15 CATRPELTAPVQPQHF TGTGCCACCCGTCCGGAGCTGACGGCTCCAGTTCAGCCCCAGCATTTT
TRBJ2-7 . . TRBV6-5 CASITPKGVYEQYF TGTGCCAGCATCACACCCAAAGGGGTCTACGAGCAGTACTTC
TRBJ1-2 . . TRBV28 CASRPGGGRHGYTF TGTGCCAGCAGGCCCGGGGGGGGCCGACATGGCTACACCTTC
TRBJ1-1 . TRBD1 TRBV2 CASSRRTGGTEAFF TGTGCCAGCTCCCGGAGGACAGGGGGCACTGAAGCTTTCTTT
TRBJ1-2 . TRBD1 TRBV5-4 CASSSEGAYYGYTF TGTGCCAGCAGCTCGGAGGGGGCCTACTATGGCTACACCTTC
TRBJ2-3 . TRBD2 TRBV4-2 CASSETSGRGTDTQYF TGTGCCAGCAGCGAGACTAGCGGGAGAGGTACAGATACGCAGTATTTT
TRBJ1-2 . . TRBV4-1 CAIRRSEGRNGYTF TGCGCCATAAGGAGGAGCGAAGGCAGGAACGGCTACACCTTC
TRBJ1-3 . . TRBV30 CAWSKGTAGNTIYF TGTGCCTGGAGCAAAGGGACGGCTGGAAACACCATATATTTT
TRBJ2-1 . . TRBV3-1/TRBV3-2 CASSQELLRQFF TGTGCCAGCAGCCAAGAACTCCTTCGGCAGTTCTTC
TRBJ2-1 . . TRBV25-1 CASSTLSSGVGNEQFF TGTGCCAGCAGTACCCTCAGCTCGGGAGTTGGAAATGAGCAGTTCTTC
TRBJ2-1 few . TRBV19 CASSIGNSNEQFF TGTGCCAGTAGTATAGGGAACAGCAATGAGCAGTTCTTC
TRBJ2-1 . TRBD2 TRBV2 CASMLAGGVNEQFF TGTGCCAGCATGCTAGCGGGAGGGGTCAATGAGCAGTTCTTC
TRBJ1-4 . . TRBV15 CATSGTTLRKLFF TGTGCCACCAGTGGGACAACACTACGGAAACTGTTTTTT
TRBJ1-2 once . TRBV4-1 CASSQGGWSRQGYTF TGCGCCAGCAGCCAAGGCGGGTGGTCTCGACAGGGCTACACCTTC
TRBJ2-1 . . TRBV23-1 CASSQAGTHYNEQFF TGCGCCAGCAGTCAAGCCGGGACACACTACAATGAGCAGTTCTTC
TRBJ2-1 . . TRBV20-1 CSARDYNEQFF TGCAGTGCTAGGGACTACAATGAGCAGTTCTTC
TRBJ1-3 . . TRBV19 CASSMSSVRNTIYF TGTGCCAGTAGTATGTCCAGCGTCAGAAACACCATATATTTT
TRBJ1-2 . . TRBV6-5 CASRLPGARGYTF TGTGCCAGCAGACTCCCGGGAGCTAGGGGCTACACCTTC
TRBJ2-2 . TRBD1 TRBV30 CAWHVTGARTTGELFF TGTGCCTGGCATGTGACAGGGGCTCGGACCACCGGGGAGCTGTTTTTT
TRBJ2-7 . . TRBV21-1 CARVRGALSSYEQYF TGTGCCAGGGTAAGGGGGGCCCTTAGCTCCTACGAGCAGTACTTC
TRBJ2-7 once . TRBV1 CTSSPRGSDNEQYF TGCACCAGCAGCCCCAGGGGTAGTGATAACGAGCAGTACTTC
TRBJ1-2 . . TRBV30 CAWSIVGDNYGYTF TGTGCCTGGAGTATCGTAGGGGACAACTATGGCTACACCTTC
TRBJ1-4 . . TRBV7-2 CASSFGGAGEKLFF TGTGCCAGCAGCTTTGGGGGCGCGGGGGAAAAACTGTTTTTT
TRBJ1-6 . TRBD1 TRBV19 CASSTGDRGNSPLHF TGTGCCAGTAGTACCGGGGACAGGGGGAATTCACCCCTCCACTTT
TRBJ2-7 . . TRBV28 CASTSSYEQYF TGTGCCAGCACGAGCTCCTACGAGCAGTACTTC
TRBJ1-1 medium-sized . TRBV3-1/TRBV3-2 CASSPTTRTGNTEAFF TGTGCCAGCAGCCCGACTACAAGGACGGGCAACACTGAAGCTTTCTTT
TRBJ1-2 . . TRBV7-9 CASSSRGSGYTF TGTGCCAGCAGCTCCAGGGGTTCTGGCTACACCTTC
TRBJ1-3 . TRBD1 TRBV2 CASRLTGTGARGNTIYF TGTGCCAGCAGACTGACCGGGACAGGGGCTCGTGGAAACACCATATATTTT